The next 27 T cell receptor beta chains were all read from a single sample in a study of shared clonotypes between healthy human individuals. Clones were read by immunoSEQ multiplex PCR, and TCRdb kept only the in-frame ones, dropping some. Altogether around 600,000 clones are present, roughly 98% being singletons, with the ten largest covering 0.3%. Terminally differentiated effector memory CD45RA+ cells were excluded from the naive CD8 cells, which were CD45RO-negative and positively selected for CCR7. The sequencing sample was made of naive CD8+ T cells sorted from blood. Every receptor here comes from a man younger than 40 in good health.

J is TRBJ2-1 and V is TRBV15, with D perhaps TRBD1 (6 bases). Per the germline V gene, CDR1 is LNHNV and CDR2 is YYDKDF (reference sequence). The CDR3 runs to 13 residues. V was clipped by 7 bases and J by 4 bases, with 11 bases between them. The CDR3 sequence is CATTAGEYNEQFF. In nucleotides, the CDR3 is TGTGCCACCACGGCAGGGGAGTACAATGAGCAGTTCTTC.

This chain connects TRBV7-9 to TRBJ2-7, with D perhaps TRBD1 or TRBD2 (5 bases each). The ends were cut back, 8 bases at V and 4 bases at J, with 18 bases in the middle. Germline assignment: CDR1 SEHNR and CDR2 FQNEAQ (reference sequence). The CDR3 has 14 amino acids. The CDR3 region has the DNA TGTGCCAGCTGGGACGGCGGGTCTCGTTACGAGCAGTACTTC. Translating it yields CASWDGGSRYEQYF.

The genes are TRBV19 and TRBJ2-2; 9 nucleotides align to TRBD2. Trimming cost V 5 bases and J 7 bases; bases outside gene matches: 11. This CDR3 spans 16 amino acids. Germline assignment: CDR1 LNHDA and CDR2 SQIVND (reference sequence). The CDR3 sequence is CASSVGLARAYGELFF. The CDR3 region has the DNA TGTGCCAGTAGTGTTGGACTAGCGAGAGCCTACGGGGAGCTGTTTTTT.

The J gene is TRBJ2-1, the V gene TRBV15; 9 bases are a match to TRBD2. The germline V gene encodes CDR1 LNHNV and CDR2 YYDKDF (reference sequence). The CDR3 length is 14 residues. V shed 8 bases and J 6 bases; nucleotides not matched to a gene: 8. The CDR3 loop reads CATGLAFSGNEQFF. CDR3 bases: TGTGCCACCGGACTAGCGTTCTCGGGCAATGAGCAGTTCTTC.

The chain uses TRBV5-1 and TRBJ1-4; D ambiguous. The CDR3 runs 17 residues. Between the trimmed V and J ends, which lost 0 bases and 3 bases, there was a span of 15 bases. Germline V gene lookup returns CDR1 SGHRS and CDR2 YFSETQ. The CDR3 protein is CASSLGEGHLANEKLFF. Written as DNA, the CDR3 is TGCGCCAGCAGCTTGGGGGAGGGCCACCTAGCTAATGAAAAACTGTTTTTT.

The CDR3 coding sequence is TGCAGCGTTGTCGGAGGGTTTGCTAGCGGGAGCTACAATGAGCAGTTCTTC. Residues: CSVVGGFASGSYNEQFF. The chain employs TRBV29-1 and TRBJ2-1; 10 bases fit TRBD2. V shed 4 bases and J 3 bases; nucleotides not matched to a gene: 12. The CDR3 totals 17 residues. Per germline, CDR1 SQVTM and CDR2 ANQGSEA.

This chain connects TRBV15 to TRBJ2-7; TRBD1 might be the D (6 bases). Trimming removed 4 bases from V and 4 bases from J, with 17 bases in between. CDR3 length equals 15 residues. Germline assignment: CDR1 LNHNV and CDR2 YYDKDF (reference sequence). The DNA for the CDR3 is TGTGCCACCAGCAATAGACAGGCCCCGATATACGAGCAGTACTTC. Encoded protein: CATSNRQAPIYEQYF.

The rearrangement links TRBV4-1 to TRBJ2-7, with no clear D. V lost 1 base to trimming and J lost 3 bases, with 7 bases between them. CDR1 and CDR2 from the germline V gene are MGHRA and YSYEKL. CDR3 length: 13 amino acids. CDR3 nucleotide sequence: TGCGCCAGCAGCCAAGCGGTGGTCTACGAGCAGTACTTC. As protein: CASSQAVVYEQYF.

The chain joins TRBV11-2 to TRBJ2-1, with D unclear. Germline CDR1 and CDR2: SGHAT and FQNNGV. V was trimmed by 5 bases and J by 4 bases, leaving 3 bases between them. The CDR3 is made up of 11 amino acids. The CDR3 is CASSRYNEQFF. CDR3 nucleotides: TGTGCCAGCAGCCGTTACAATGAGCAGTTCTTC.

With regard to this clone: Other DNA variants within this sample encode the same CDR3. The chain recombines TRBV11-2 with TRBJ2-7, with TRBD2 matching over 9 bases. V shed 3 bases and J 3 bases; nucleotides not matched to a gene: 3. Germline CDR1 and CDR2: SGHAT and FQNNGV. The CDR3 has 14 residues. The CDR3 DNA follows: TGTGCCAGCAGCTTTTTTAGCGGGAGCTACGAGCAGTACTTC. Residues: CASSFFSGSYEQYF. Based on the CDR3 plus reference TRBV11-2 and TRBJ2-7, the full variable domain is EAGVAQSPRYKIIEKRQSVAFWCNPISGHATLYWYQQILGQGPKLLIQFQNNGVVDDSQLPKDRFSAERLKGVDSTLKIQPAKLEDSAVYLCASSFFSGSYEQYFGPGTRLTVT.

This clone was found once. The chain employs TRBV5-1 and TRBJ2-1; possibly TRBD1 or TRBD2 for D (6 bases each). Trimming stripped 2 bases from V and 10 bases from J, with 13 bases between. Germline CDR1 and CDR2: SGHRS and YFSETQ. This CDR3 has 13 residues. The CDR3 DNA sequence: TGCGCCAGCAGCTTAACAGGGACTGAGGAGCAGTTCTTC. This translates into CASSLTGTEEQFF.

This clone was counted a single time. V is TRBV28 and J is TRBJ2-3; tentative D call: TRBD2 (6 bases). Trimming cost V 2 bases and J 5 bases, with 11 bases left between them. CDR1 is MDHEN, CDR2 SYDVKM, per germline. The CDR3 runs 14 residues. The CDR3, as DNA: TGTGCCAGCAGTTTAGAAATGGGGGGAGATACGCAGTATTTT. Its translation: CASSLEMGGDTQYF.

The chain uses TRBV18 and TRBJ1-1, with D possibly matching TRBD1 (5 bases). Germline CDR1 and CDR2: KGHSH and LQKENI. Trimming took 3 bases from V and 2 from J, leaving 16 bases between them. This CDR3 region has 16 residues. The CDR3 protein is CASSPSLDSFNTEAFF. CDR3 DNA: TGTGCCAGCTCACCTTCCCTAGACAGCTTCAACACTGAAGCTTTCTTT.

The chain recombines TRBV7-9 with TRBJ2-7; D remains ambiguous. V lost 5 bases, J lost 4 bases, and 9 bases lay in between. The CDR3 loop spans 12 amino acids. Per germline, CDR1 SEHNR and CDR2 FQNEAQ (reference sequence). CDR3 sequence: CASSTGRYEQYF. The CDR3 coding sequence is TGTGCCAGCAGCACCGGAAGATACGAGCAGTACTTC.

J is TRBJ2-1 and V is TRBV6-5; 13 bases map to TRBD2. CDR3 size: 15 residues. Trimming took 6 bases from V and 8 from J; bases not matched to a gene: 7. Germline lookup yields CDR1 MNHEY and CDR2 SVGAGI. CDR3 nucleotide sequence: TGTGCCAGCAGACCCGGACTAGCGGGGGACCATGAGCAGTTCTTC. As protein: CASRPGLAGDHEQFF.

The J gene is TRBJ1-5, the V gene TRBV7-9; D uncertain. Germline CDR1 SEHNR, CDR2 FQNEAQ (reference sequence). The CDR3 length is 17 residues. V was cut by 5 bases and J by 4 bases, with 21 bases left in between. For the CDR3, the DNA is TGTGCCAGCAGCCCCGACGAATCCGCCCCCGAAAATCAGCCCCAGCATTTT. Residues: CASSPDESAPENQPQHF.

The gene calls are TRBV2 and TRBJ2-7; D ambiguous. Per the germline V gene, CDR1 is SNHLY and CDR2 is FYNNEI. Trimming pared 3 bases from V and 6 bases from J, leaving 9 bases between. This CDR3 is 12 amino acids long. The CDR3 sequence: CASSDMTGEQYF. The CDR3 nucleotides are TGTGCCAGCAGTGATATGACTGGCGAGCAGTACTTC.

The chain links TRBV6-5 to TRBJ1-2; the D gene is possibly TRBD1 (5 bases). Trimming cost V 0 bases and J 7 bases, with 15 bases left between them. Germline assignment: CDR1 MNHEY and CDR2 SVGAGI. This CDR3 is built from 15 residues. CDR3 amino acids: CASSYSGDAYLGYTF. As DNA, the CDR3 is TGTGCCAGCAGTTACTCTGGGGACGCCTATCTTGGCTACACCTTC.

On this clone itself: This sample also contains other DNA sequences that code for the same CDR3. The chain couples TRBV9 to TRBJ1-1; D perhaps matches TRBD1 (6 bases). V was shortened by 0 bases and J by 4 bases, with 7 bases between the two germline ends. This CDR3 is built from 13 residues. Germline assignment: CDR1 SGDLS and CDR2 YYNGEE. The CDR3 here is CASSVDRATEAFF. The CDR3 DNA reads as TGTGCCAGCAGCGTAGACAGGGCCACTGAAGCTTTCTTT.

The V gene is TRBV4-1, the J gene TRBJ2-7; TRBD2 might be the D (5 bases). CDR1 MGHRA and CDR2 YSYEKL come from the germline V gene. This CDR3 is built from 15 residues. Trimming removed 1 base at V and 0 bases at J, with 10 bases between. In DNA form, the CDR3 reads TGCGCCAGCAGCCAAGGGCTAGCCGACTCCTACGAGCAGTACTTC. It codes for CASSQGLADSYEQYF.

This clone was observed a single time. The chain's CDR3 is CATSSGGRQETQYF. The CDR3 nucleotides read TGTGCCACCAGCAGTGGGGGCAGGCAAGAGACCCAGTACTTC. This chain connects TRBV15 to TRBJ2-5; the D gene is possibly TRBD1 (6 bases). The CDR3 totals 14 residues. Germline V gene sequence: CDR1 LNHNV, CDR2 YYDKDF (reference sequence). With 3 bases removed from V and 2 bases from J, the gap between germline ends came to 10 bases.

V and J are TRBV25-1 and TRBJ2-1, with no clear D. This CDR3 is built from 12 residues. Trimming stripped 4 bases from V and 4 bases from J, with 5 bases between. Germline-derived CDR1 and CDR2 are MGHDK and SYGVNS. The CDR3 reads CASSGLYNEQFF. CDR3 bases: TGTGCCAGCAGTGGACTGTACAATGAGCAGTTCTTC.

This chain uses TRBV4-1 with TRBJ1-2; 9 positions agree with TRBD1. Germline V CDR1 and CDR2: MGHRA, YSYEKL. After removal of 0 bases from V and 2 bases from J, the junction contained 1 base not matched to a gene. The CDR3 runs 15 residues. CDR3 DNA: TGCGCCAGCAGCCAAGACGGACAGGGGAACTATGGCTACACCTTC. Translated: CASSQDGQGNYGYTF.

Concerning this clone itself: The same CDR3 can be traced to other DNA sequences in this sample. The chain recombines TRBV7-9 with TRBJ1-3, with D uncertain. The CDR3 runs 12 residues. Germline V gives CDR1 SEHNR, CDR2 FQNEAQ (reference sequence). The germline V and J ends were trimmed by 2 bases and 4 bases, with 3 bases remaining between them. CDR3 sequence (DNA): TGTGCCAGCAGCTTATCCGGAAACACCATATATTTT. Encoded protein: CASSLSGNTIYF. Filled out from reference TRBV7-9 and TRBJ1-3, the complete variable domain reads DTGVSQNPRHKITKRGQNVTFRCDPISEHNRLYWYRQTLGQGPEFLTYFQNEAQLEKSRLLSDRFSAERPKGSFSTLEIQRTEQGDSAMYLCASSLSGNTIYFGEGSWLTVV.

The chain carries TRBV27 and TRBJ2-7; 7 bases match TRBD1. With 4 bases clipped from V and 5 bases from J, the junction kept 8 bases outside the gene matches. The germline V gene encodes CDR1 MNHEY and CDR2 SMNVEV (reference sequence). The length of the CDR3 is 14 residues. The CDR3 DNA reads TGTGCCAGCAGTTACAGACAGGGTAGTGACGAGCAGTACTTC. It specifies CASSYRQGSDEQYF.

The gene calls are TRBV5-4 and TRBJ2-2; 10 bases line up with TRBD2. The CDR3 covers 15 residues. J lost 5 bases, V lost 2 bases, and 3 bases had no gene match. The germline CDR1 and CDR2 sequences are SGHNT and YYREEE (reference sequence). The CDR3 loop is CASSFLAGETGELFF. In DNA form, the CDR3 reads TGTGCCAGCAGCTTTCTAGCGGGAGAGACCGGGGAGCTGTTTTTT.

This chain links TRBV2 with TRBJ1-5, with TRBD1 matching 9 bases. With 6 bases clipped from V and 9 bases from J, the junction kept 21 bases outside the gene matches. The CDR3 length is 18 residues. Germline CDR1 SNHLY, CDR2 FYNNEI. The chain's CDR3 is CASSQEGGQGAGWWPQHF. The CDR3 nucleotides read TGTGCCAGCAGCCAAGAAGGGGGACAGGGCGCGGGGTGGTGGCCCCAGCATTTT.